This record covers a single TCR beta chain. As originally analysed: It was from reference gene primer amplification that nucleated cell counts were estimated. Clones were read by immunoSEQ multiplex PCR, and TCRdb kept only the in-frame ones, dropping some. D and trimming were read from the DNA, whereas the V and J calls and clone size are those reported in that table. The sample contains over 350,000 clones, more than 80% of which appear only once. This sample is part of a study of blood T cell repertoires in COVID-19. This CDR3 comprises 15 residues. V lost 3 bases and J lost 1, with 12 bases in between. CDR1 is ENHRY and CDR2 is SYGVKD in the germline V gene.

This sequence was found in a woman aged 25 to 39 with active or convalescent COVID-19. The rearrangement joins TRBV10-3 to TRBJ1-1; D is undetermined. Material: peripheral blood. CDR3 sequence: CAISERSVGNTEAFF. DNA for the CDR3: TGTGCCATCAGTGAACGTAGCGTGGGGAACACTGAAGCTTTCTTT.